These 26 T cell receptor beta chains were all obtained from the same sample, sequenced in a study of Ad26.COV2.S vaccination and SARS-CoV-2 variants. The treatment is: some 19 received Ad26.COV2.S at low or high dose, single or two shots; several received placebo; per-sample allocation not given. Specimens were obtained on day 63 following the first vaccine or placebo injection. Profiling relied on immunoSEQ multiplex PCR, and the TCRdb table lists in-frame clones only, not all of them. The sample lists 200,000 to 250,000 clones, over 75% occurring once. The specimen comprised peripheral blood, sampled in a trial of Ad26.COV2.S vaccine versus placebo. Receptors were obtained from a person between 18 and 60 years old who received the Ad26.COV2.S COVID-19 vaccine or a placebo.

V usage is TRBV3-1 (or the pseudogene TRBV3-2) and J usage is TRBJ2-2, with TRBD1 matching 7 bases. The CDR3 is 17 amino acids. V shed 2 bases and J 4 bases; nucleotides not matched to a gene: 10. Germline CDR1 and CDR2: LGHDT and YNNKEL (reference sequence). DNA of the CDR3: TGTGCCAGCAGCCAACGACAGGGCCCCTCCCTCACCGGGGAGCTGTTTTTT. Translating it yields CASSQRQGPSLTGELFF.

V is TRBV6-2 or TRBV6-3 and J is TRBJ2-5; possible D gene TRBD1, 6 bases. The V and J ends lost 6 bases and 1 base respectively, with 18 bases between them. From germline, CDR1 is MNHEY and CDR2 SVGEGT. The CDR3 is 16 amino acids. The CDR3 sequence: CASSHPLDRIQETQYF. In DNA form, the CDR3 reads TGTGCCAGCAGCCACCCCCTCGACAGGATCCAAGAGACCCAGTACTTC.

The chain employs TRBV7-2 and TRBJ2-2; no reliable D call. Trimming took off 3 bases at V and 2 bases at J, with 7 bases between the two ends. This CDR3 region has 14 residues. Germline values: CDR1 SGHTA, CDR2 FQGNSA. CDR3 loop: CASSLQINTGELFF. As DNA, the CDR3 is TGTGCCAGCAGCTTGCAGATCAACACCGGGGAGCTGTTTTTT.

This clone was picked up one time. The CDR3 reads CASSVRDRDAYGYTF. CDR3 bases: TGTGCCAGCAGCGTAAGGGACAGGGATGCCTATGGCTACACCTTC. V is TRBV28 and J is TRBJ1-2; TRBD1 aligns across 9 bases. The V segment lost 6 bases and the J segment 4 bases; nucleotides outside the gene matches: 9. CDR3 length: 15 residues. CDR1 is MDHEN and CDR2 is SYDVKM in the germline V gene.

The V call is TRBV19, the J call TRBJ1-6, with D tentatively TRBD1 (5 bases). Trimming took 6 bases from V and 6 from J, leaving 15 bases between them. Germline CDR1 and CDR2: LNHDA and SQIVND (reference sequence). The CDR3 contains 15 residues. Here the CDR3 DNA reads TGTGCCAGTAGCCTATCCGGGACCAGTAATTCACCCCTCCACTTT. This encodes CASSLSGTSNSPLHF.

The rearrangement joins TRBV5-6 to TRBJ2-5, with 14 bases identical to TRBD2. CDR1 is SGHDT, CDR2 YYEEEE, per germline. The junction had 3 bases not matched to a gene; V was cut back by 5 bases and J by 0 bases. The CDR3 consists of 16 residues. The CDR3 protein is CASRRLAGGYQETQYF. The CDR3, as DNA: TGTGCCAGCAGACGACTAGCGGGGGGGTACCAAGAGACCCAGTACTTC.

The gene calls are TRBV5-4 and TRBJ2-1; D unresolved. Germline values: CDR1 SGHNT, CDR2 YYREEE (reference sequence). Trimming removed 0 bases at V and 0 bases at J, with 13 bases between. This CDR3 is 17 amino acids long. CDR3: CASSLDASRYSYNEQFF. The DNA for the CDR3 is TGTGCCAGCAGCTTGGACGCGTCGAGATACTCCTACAATGAGCAGTTCTTC.

The rearrangement uses TRBV3-1 (or the pseudogene TRBV3-2) and TRBJ2-3; tentatively, D is TRBD2 (6 bases). The V end lost 3 bases, the J end lost 6 bases, and 10 bases lay between the germline ends. Per germline, CDR1 LGHDT and CDR2 YNNKEL (reference sequence). The CDR3 length is 13 residues. The CDR3 loop reads CASSHLARDTQYF. The CDR3 DNA follows: TGTGCCAGCAGCCACCTAGCGCGGGATACGCAGTATTTT.

The rearrangement links TRBV5-8 to TRBJ2-1; 11 nucleotides agree with TRBD2. V shed 6 bases and J 4 bases; nucleotides not matched to a gene: 6. This CDR3 has 15 residues. Germline V lookup: CDR1 SGHTS, CDR2 YDEGEE. In DNA, the CDR3 is TGTGCCAGCACCTCCGGGACTAGCGGATACAATGAGCAGTTCTTC. Its translation is CASTSGTSGYNEQFF. The whole variable domain, remainder taken from reference TRBV5-8 and TRBJ2-1, is EAGVTQSPTHLIKTRGQQATLRCSPISGHTSVYWYQQALGLGLQFLLWYDEGEERNRGNFPPRFSGRQFPNYSSELNVNALELEDSALYLCASTSGTSGYNEQFFGPGTRLTVL.

The rearrangement joins TRBV27 to TRBJ2-3; no reliable D call. The V end was cut by 5 bases, the J end by 2 bases, with 5 bases between. The germline gives CDR1 MNHEY, CDR2 SMNVEV (reference sequence). There are 12 residues in the CDR3. The CDR3 is CASSAPTDTQYF. The CDR3 DNA is TGTGCCAGCAGTGCCCCCACAGATACGCAGTATTTT.

In its sample, this clone was seen once. The J gene is TRBJ1-1, the V gene TRBV4-1, with D tentatively TRBD1 (5 bases). The CDR3 spans 14 residues. V shed 6 bases and J shed 2 bases, with 13 bases lying between them. Germline CDR1 MGHRA, CDR2 YSYEKL. Here the CDR3 DNA reads TGCGCCAGCAGTAATTGGGGGGGAAACACTGAAGCTTTCTTT. Encoded protein: CASSNWGGNTEAFF.

CDR3 in amino acids: CATSRDRSSYYEQYF. CDR3 nucleotide sequence: TGTGCCACCAGCAGAGATAGGAGCAGCTACTACGAGCAGTACTTC. The J gene is TRBJ2-7, the V gene TRBV15; D is ambiguous. The V gene lost 0 bases and the J gene lost 3 bases, with 12 bases spanning the gap. The CDR3 runs 15 residues. Germline CDR1 and CDR2: LNHNV and YYDKDF (reference sequence).

The J gene is TRBJ1-6, the V gene TRBV6-6, with TRBD1 matching over 8 bases. The CDR3 length is 13 residues. Per germline, CDR1 MNHNY and CDR2 SVGAGI (reference sequence). Trimming cost V 8 bases and J 7 bases; bases outside gene matches: 4. The CDR3 region is CASQGARNSPLHF. Written as DNA, the CDR3 is TGTGCCAGCCAGGGGGCGCGAAATTCACCCCTCCACTTT.

V gene TRBV19 combines with J gene TRBJ1-5, with no clear D. V was trimmed by 3 bases and J by 0 bases, leaving 12 bases between them. The CDR3 has 16 residues. Per germline, CDR1 LNHDA and CDR2 SQIVND (reference sequence). CDR3 sequence: CASSMLRGYSNQPQHF. As DNA, the CDR3 is TGTGCCAGTAGTATGCTTAGAGGTTATAGCAATCAGCCCCAGCATTTT.

This chain joins TRBV11-2 and TRBJ2-7; D might be TRBD1 (6 bases). Trimming stripped 5 bases from V and 3 bases from J, with 17 bases between. Per germline, CDR1 SGHAT and CDR2 FQNNGV. The CDR3 has 15 residues. The chain's CDR3 is CASSLGGRGIYEQYF. DNA for the CDR3: TGTGCCAGCAGCCTAGGGGGACGAGGGATCTACGAGCAGTACTTC.

The chain has TRBV18 and TRBJ1-3; D is unclear. V was shortened by 3 bases and J by 0 bases, with 12 bases between the two germline ends. Germline CDR1 and CDR2: KGHSH and LQKENI. The CDR3 loop spans 16 amino acids. The chain's CDR3 is CASSPAQVNSGNTIYF. CDR3 nucleotide sequence: TGTGCCAGCTCACCGGCTCAGGTTAACTCTGGAAACACCATATATTTT.

The chain employs TRBV28 and TRBJ1-5; D perhaps matches TRBD1 (6 bases). Germline V lookup: CDR1 MDHEN, CDR2 SYDVKM. With 6 bases removed from V and 6 bases from J, the gap between germline ends came to 15 bases. The length of the CDR3 is 14 residues. The CDR3 sequence is CASSYTGFGQPQHF. The CDR3 nucleotides read TGTGCCAGCAGCTACACAGGGTTTGGTCAGCCCCAGCATTTT.

This chain connects TRBV5-1 to TRBJ2-1, with a tentative D call TRBD2 (5 bases). From germline, CDR1 is SGHRS and CDR2 YFSETQ. V dropped 0 bases and J dropped 6 bases, with 13 bases sitting between them. CDR3 length equals 15 residues. CDR3 sequence: CASSLALALTNEQFF. The DNA of the CDR3 is TGCGCCAGCAGCTTGGCTCTAGCTCTAACCAATGAGCAGTTCTTC. Combining the CDR3 with reference TRBV5-1 and TRBJ2-1 gives the whole variable domain KAGVTQTPRYLIKTRGQQVTLSCSPISGHRSVSWYQQTPGQGLQFLFEYFSETQRNKGNFPGRFSGRQFSNSRSEMNVSTLELGDSALYLCASSLALALTNEQFFGPGTRLTVL.

This chain connects TRBV19 to TRBJ2-2, with D perhaps being TRBD1 or TRBD2 (6 bases each). Trimming removed 5 bases at V and 3 bases at J, with 16 bases between. Germline CDR1 LNHDA, CDR2 SQIVND (reference sequence). This CDR3 is 16 amino acids long. This CDR3 reads CASSGGGGWHTGELFF. The DNA for the CDR3 is TGTGCCAGTAGTGGAGGAGGGGGTTGGCACACCGGGGAGCTGTTTTTT.

The chain recombines TRBV18 with TRBJ2-2; D is uncertain. Germline loops: CDR1 KGHSH, CDR2 LQKENI. Trimming left V 3 bases short and J 3 bases short, with 32 bases between. This CDR3 is 22 amino acids long. As DNA, the CDR3 is TGTGCCAGCTCACCCCGGATACCAACCTTGGGATCCCGTCCCCATGACACCGGGGAGCTGTTTTTT. It translates to CASSPRIPTLGSRPHDTGELFF.

The rearrangement uses TRBV5-1 and TRBJ2-1; 12 nucleotides align to TRBD2. The CDR3 has 18 amino acids. V lost 6 bases and J lost 7; bases outside the gene matches: 17. CDR1 and CDR2 (germline): SGHRS, YFSETQ. As DNA, the CDR3 is TGCGCCAGCACCCTAGCTTCCCTATCGACTAGCGGGAGAAATGAGCAGTTCTTC. The encoded protein is CASTLASLSTSGRNEQFF.

The chain is built from TRBV4-1 and TRBJ1-6; 9 bases align to TRBD1. After removal of 4 bases from V and 7 bases from J, the junction contained 5 bases not matched to a gene. The CDR3 totals 15 residues. In germline, CDR1 is MGHRA, CDR2 YSYEKL. The CDR3 sequence is CASSRPDRGNSPLHF. The CDR3 nucleotides are TGCGCCAGCAGCCGCCCGGACAGGGGAAATTCACCCCTCCACTTT.

The chain carries TRBV6-2 or TRBV6-3 and TRBJ1-1; 8 bases line up with TRBD1. CDR1 MNHEY and CDR2 SVGEGT come from the germline V gene. The trim removed 2 bases at V and 5 bases at J, leaving 7 bases unmatched. The CDR3 spans 15 residues. The CDR3 coding sequence is TGTGCCAGCAGTTACCAGGGGGCGGAGTGGACTGAAGCTTTCTTT. This sequence encodes CASSYQGAEWTEAFF.

This sequence joins TRBV27 and TRBJ2-7, with 11 bases that match TRBD2. The CDR3 totals 14 residues. CDR1 and CDR2 (germline): MNHEY, SMNVEV (reference sequence). V was pared by 6 bases and J by 4 bases, with 5 bases of the junction left unmatched. The CDR3 sequence: CASSLAGGRYEQYF. DNA of the CDR3: TGTGCCAGCAGCTTAGCGGGGGGGAGGTACGAGCAGTACTTC.

This rearrangement joins TRBV27 to TRBJ2-5; D not certain. The ends were cut back, 0 bases at V and 1 base at J, with 6 bases in the middle. Germline CDR1 and CDR2: MNHEY and SMNVEV (reference sequence). This CDR3 comprises 14 residues. CDR3 sequence: CASSLSRFQETQYF. In DNA form, the CDR3 reads TGTGCCAGCAGTTTATCACGGTTCCAAGAGACCCAGTACTTC.

The chain combines TRBV6-2 or TRBV6-3 with TRBJ1-5; tentative D call: TRBD1 (5 bases). The V end was cut by 0 bases, the J end by 0 bases, with 15 bases between. The CDR3 extends over 18 amino acids. In germline, CDR1 is MNHEY, CDR2 SVGEGT. The DNA for the CDR3 is TGTGCCAGCAGTTACTCGACGGTTCGGGGCCATAGCAATCAGCCCCAGCATTTT. This translates into CASSYSTVRGHSNQPQHF.